The present entry profiles one TCR beta chain with its context. No antigen is known for it. No much larger clone is present one base from it, and per-base qualities are unavailable. Libraries were constructed by the immunoSEQ multiplex PCR assay. The source study handled its data this way. To diagnose cytomegalovirus status from the catalog of TCR beta chain sequences, a statistical classification framework was built. TCRdb stores this immuneACCESS table with in-frame sequences only. Part of the clones is absent; in the studies checked, under half of the shortfall reflects unresolved V genes, and no reason is known for the rest. V, J and clone size derive from that table, while D and trimming were established from the DNA sequence. The sample table holds some 170,000 clones, of which 86% were seen once. The ten largest clones represent approximately 2.5% of the sample. The data are from a study of cytomegalovirus exposure and HLA in healthy donors (dated by TCRdb to the late 2010s). In terms of the full investigation: According to a later analysis, one platform produced both the roughly 130 validation repertoires and the 666 repertoires of the first cohort. The study aimed to test whether signatures of past pathogen exposure could be identified by cataloging public T cell receptors. A separate validation cohort of more than 100 different subjects was used in addition to the roughly 720-subject first cohort. To predict cytomegalovirus infection status, the study brought together high-throughput TCR immunosequencing, statistical association of individual TCRs with disease status, and machine learning.

The donors were included in the validation cohort of 100 to 150 subjects, a group kept apart from the roughly 700-subject first cohort. Study-wide conclusions, independent of this receptor: A few of the identified cytomegalovirus-associated TCR beta chains were confirmed in vitro to be specific for cytomegalovirus antigens. Most TCR sequences were seen in very few donors, while some public TCRs were found in many individuals. A later analysis lacked HLA typing for the validation cohort, so it scored co-occurrence in that cohort across all 120 or so repertoires. A later analysis found that TCRs clustered in the first cohort also tended to co-occur in the 110 or so validation repertoires, with approximately 93% of cluster scores above 0. The classifier was reported to diagnose cytomegalovirus status with high specificity and sensitivity in both the original and validation cohorts. A total of 164 TCR beta chains were listed by the study as associated with cytomegalovirus. The authors suggested that the approach could potentially be generalized to other disease states and immunological phenotypes.

Relative to germline, V is 2 bases shorter and J is 1 base shorter, with 8 bases between their ends. The CDR3, from cysteine to phenylalanine, totals 14 residues. Kept here is only the CDR3 DNA, which spans 42 bases and is read in frame from base 1. From a lookup of the germline V gene, CDR1 and CDR2 are MDHEN and SYDVKM. Sample: PBMCs. The receptor was derived from a man between 18 and 29 years old in good health and CMV-seropositive. Here the chain combines TRBV28 and TRBJ1-1; the D gene identity is not certain. CDR3 loop: CASSLRQENTEAFF. The sequence in DNA is TGTGCCAGCAGTTTACGTCAGGAGAACACTGAAGCTTTCTTT. Reference TRBV28 and TRBJ1-1 genes cover what lies past the CDR3, so the full variable domain is DVKVTQSSRYLVKRTGEKVFLECVQDMDHENMFWYRQDPGLGLRLIYFSYDVKMKEKGDIPEGYSVSREKKERFSLILESASTNQTSMYLCASSLRQENTEAFFGQGTRLTVV.